Shown below are 9 T cell receptor beta chains from a single sample sequenced in a study of tissue T cells after allogeneic stem cell transplantation. Using immunoSEQ multiplex PCR, the repertoire was profiled, and TCRdb retains in-frame clones only, with some absent. Of approximately 6,700 clones listed, around half are singletons. Time point noted: mouse harvest day 7 after allogeneic transplant. Mouse grafts combined 10^7 T-cell-depleted bone marrow cells with 10^6 splenic CD5+ T cells. Sequencing was done on a sample of gut tissue. The receptor set was obtained from a female BALB/c mouse given C57BL/6 T cells with graft-versus-host disease after an allogeneic hematopoietic cell transplant.

A remark on this clone: Mouse germline and gene names are used. The CDR3 loop reads CASSLQGRTGQLYF. The part of the CDR3 DNA that was read is TGTGCCAGCAGTCTTCAGGGGCGCACCGGGCAGCTCTAC. The chain has TRBV26 and TRBJ2-2, with D maybe TRBD1 (6 bases). The read is 1 residue too short to cover the CDR3 end, so that end is filled in from the germline J gene. Looked up from germline, CDR1 is KGHPV and CDR2 is FQNQEV (reference sequence). The CDR3 length is 14 residues. Trimming cost V 3 bases and J 4 bases, with 9 bases left between them.

A word on this clone: Gene names follow the mouse nomenclature. The read ends 1 residue before the CDR3 terminus; that terminus is restored from the germline J gene. The chain recombines TRBV3 with TRBJ2-7; 8 bases agree with TRBD1. The CDR3 covers 14 residues. V lost 4 bases and J lost 3; bases outside the gene matches: 5. Germline CDR1 is SNHLY and CDR2 is FYNGKV (reference sequence). CDR3 bases read: TGTGCCAGCAGCTCCGGGACAGGCCTCTATGAACAGTAC. Amino acid sequence: CASSSGTGLYEQY. The complete CDR3 sequence is CASSSGTGLYEQYF.

Turning to this clone: Mouse germline and gene names are used. The CDR3 end is not reached by the read, which stops 1 residue before it; the germline J gene fills it in. This chain links TRBV3 with TRBJ1-1; 7 nucleotides line up with TRBD1. V lost 0 bases and J lost 4; bases outside the gene matches: 5. Germline CDR1 reads SNHLY; CDR2 reads FYNGKV (reference sequence). This CDR3 is built from 15 residues. This chain's CDR3 is CASSLARTGVTEVFF. The sequenced part of the CDR3 DNA is TGTGCCAGCAGCTTAGCGCGGACAGGAGTCACAGAAGTCTTC.

On this clone itself: Mouse names are used for the genes. The CDR3 is cut off 1 residue early in the read; its end comes from the germline J gene. This chain connects TRBV26 to TRBJ2-7; 10 nucleotides align to TRBD1. In germline, CDR1 is KGHPV, CDR2 FQNQEV (reference sequence). The trim removed 4 bases at V and 9 bases at J, leaving 6 bases unmatched. This CDR3 comprises 13 residues. CDR3 DNA, as far as it was read: TGTGCCAGCAGTCCATCGGGACAGGGGAGACAGTAC. Translated, it gives CASSPSGQGRQY. The CDR3 reads in full as CASSPSGQGRQYF. Full variable domain (missing parts from reference TRBV26 and TRBJ2-7): NSKVIQTPRYLVKGQGQKAKMRCIPEKGHPVVFWYQQNKNNEFKFLINFQNQEVLQQIDMTEKRFSAECPSNSPCSLEIQSSEAGDSALYLCASSPSGQGRQYFGPGTRLTVL.

Note on this clone: The listed genes are named as in mouse. The DNA ends 1 residue before the CDR3 does, and the rest of the CDR3 is filled in from the germline J gene. The rearrangement uses TRBV15 and TRBJ1-1; 9 nucleotides line up with TRBD1. This CDR3 comprises 14 residues. Trimming took 4 bases from V and 5 from J; bases not matched to a gene: 5. The V gene's germline CDR1 is SGHND and CDR2 FRSKSL. Incomplete CDR3 DNA: TGTGCCAGCAGTTCCACAGGGGGCGGGACAGAAGTCTTC. Amino acids: CASSSTGGGTEVF. The entire CDR3 reads CASSSTGGGTEVFF.

Concerning this clone itself: These gene names are mouse names. The read falls 1 residue short of the CDR3 end, and the missing part is taken from the germline J gene. V and J are TRBV12-2 and TRBJ2-3, with 10 positions matching TRBD1. Germline V gene lookup returns CDR1 SGHLS and CDR2 HYDKME. With V trimmed by 0 bases and J by 3 bases, 2 bases remained unmatched. The CDR3 has 15 amino acids. CDR3 region: CASSLDRGRAETLYF. The sequenced CDR3 bases are TGTGCCAGCTCTCTCGACAGGGGGCGCGCAGAAACGCTGTAT. The variable domain in full, completed from reference TRBV12-2 and TRBJ2-3, reads NSGVVQSPRYIIKGKGERSILKCIPISGHLSVAWYQQTQGQELKFFIQHYDKMERDKGNLPSRFSVQQFDDYHSEMNMSALELEDSAVYFCASSLDRGRAETLYFGSGTRLTVL.

This clone showed up just a few times. Germline and genes here are mouse. Read data end 1 residue before the CDR3 end; the end is taken from the germline J gene. The rearrangement joins TRBV26 to TRBJ2-1; D is uncertain. The germline V gene has CDR1 KGHPV and CDR2 FQNQEV (reference sequence). The CDR3 is 13 residues long. Deletions cut 4 bases from V and 0 bases from J, with 4 bases between. The CDR3 loop is CASSQINYAEQFF. Incomplete CDR3 DNA: TGTGCCAGCAGTCAGATTAACTATGCTGAGCAGTTC.

This clone is large (0.1 to 1%). Gene labels here are mouse ones. The read falls 1 residue short of the CDR3 end, and the missing part is taken from the germline J gene. The chain joins TRBV31 to TRBJ2-7; D uncertain. With 0 bases removed from V and 7 bases from J, the gap between germline ends came to 4 bases. There are 10 residues in the CDR3. Germline lookup yields CDR1 GKSSPN and CDR2 SITVG. CDR3 DNA (partial): TGTGCCTGGAGTCTAGAGGAACAGTAC. It yields the protein CAWSLEEQY. The full CDR3 protein is CAWSLEEQYF.

About this clone: Here the gene names and germline are mouse. The CDR3 is cut off 1 residue early in the read; its end comes from the germline J gene. The genes are TRBV24 and TRBJ2-2; TRBD1 or TRBD2 may be the D gene (7 bases each). Looked up from germline, CDR1 is KGHTA and CDR2 is FRNEEI. There are 16 residues in the CDR3. The V and J ends lost 0 bases and 4 bases respectively, with 12 bases between them. The DNA read from the CDR3 is TGTGCCAGCAGTCTGTATATCAGGGGGGGCACCGGGCAGCTCTAC. Translating it yields CASSLYIRGGTGQLY. The whole CDR3 protein is CASSLYIRGGTGQLYF.